Given below is one T cell receptor beta chain in context. Its target is not known. The authors reverse transcribed all of the isolated RNA, so sequencing captured expressed TCRB transcripts. Profiled with immunoSEQ multiplex PCR; TCRdb holds only in-frame clones, not every one. The profile shows roughly 240,000 clones, approximately 25% of them singletons. The sample originates from a study of beta chain features in type 1 diabetes. The CDR3 covers 13 residues. Germline CDR1 SGHRS, CDR2 YFSETQ. Trimming removed 2 bases from V and 5 bases from J, with 8 bases in between. Regarding the study as a whole: Moderately but significantly shorter TCRB CDR3s were found in Type 1 diabetes patients in all four CD4+ subsets.

The sequenced sample was naive CD4+ T cells from blood. This receptor was taken from a woman in her thirties with type 1 diabetes. The chain joins TRBV5-1 to TRBJ1-5, with D unclear. The CDR3 loop is CASSLLGDQPQHF. The DNA of the CDR3 is TGCGCCAGCAGCTTACTTGGTGATCAGCCCCAGCATTTT.